Shown below are 24 T cell receptor beta chains from a single sample sequenced in a study of blood T cells in healthy people across ages. Together with a sample-barcoded 5' primer, a J-beta primer mix was included in a second PCR lasting about 6 to 11 cycles. TCRdb re-analysed the 5' RACE reads in MiXCR, keeping a single row per CDR3 protein. The table records 700,000 or so distinct CDR3 sequences, over 40% of them present only once. The sequencing sample was made of blood. These receptor sequences come from a man older than 75 in good health.

This clonotype is a singleton in its sample. CDR3 loop: CASSYGAQGNTEAFF. The CDR3, as DNA: TGTGCCAGCAGTTACGGGGCACAGGGGAACACTGAAGCTTTCTTT. This chain uses TRBV6-2 or TRBV6-3 with TRBJ1-1; perhaps TRBD1 as D (6 bases). V lost 2 bases, J lost 1 base, and 11 bases lay in between. The CDR3 length is 15 residues. Germline V gene sequence: CDR1 MNHEY, CDR2 SVGEGT.

This clonotype has a handful of counts. The V call is TRBV6-2 or TRBV6-3, the J call TRBJ2-5, with D unresolved. This CDR3 is 13 amino acids long. Trimming removed 4 bases at V and 4 bases at J, with 10 bases between. Germline values: CDR1 MNHEY, CDR2 SVGEGT. Here the CDR3 reads CASSSDMAETQYF. DNA of the CDR3: TGTGCCAGCAGTTCAGACATGGCAGAGACCCAGTACTTC.

The V gene is TRBV29-1, the J gene TRBJ2-5; TRBD1 is a possible D gene (6 bases). The J call may be incorrect, as the DNA end agrees better with TRBJ2-7. CDR1 and CDR2 from the germline V gene are SQVTM and ANQGSEA. This CDR3 is built from 15 residues. DNA of the CDR3: TGCAGCGTGGTACAGGGTGGGGCAGTTTCCTACGAGCAGTACTTC. The encoded protein is CSVVQGGAVSYEQYF.

This clonotype was seen only a few times. The chain links TRBV18 to TRBJ2-5; no reliable D call. Germline V gives CDR1 KGHSH, CDR2 LQKENI. Trimming left V 2 bases short and J 5 bases short, with 9 bases between. CDR3 length: 13 amino acids. As DNA, the CDR3 is TGTGCCAGCTCACCAGTGGGGTTGGAGACCCAGTACTTC. Its translation is CASSPVGLETQYF. Full variable domain (missing parts from reference TRBV18 and TRBJ2-5): NAGVMQNPRHLVRRRGQEARLRCSPMKGHSHVYWYRQLPEEGLKFMVYLQKENIIDESGMPKERFSAEFPKEGPSILRIQQVVRGDSAAYFCASSPVGLETQYFGPGTRLLVL.

Concerning this clonotype: The junction departs from germline at one end; a sequencing error may be responsible. The rearrangement uses TRBV7-9 and TRBJ2-4; D is possibly TRBD2 (5 bases). Germline V lookup: CDR1 SEHNR, CDR2 FQNEAQ (reference sequence). The CDR3 is 17 residues long. Here the CDR3 DNA reads TGTGCCGGCAGCTTAGCGCAGGCCGCAGCCGCCAAAAACATTCAGTACTTC. It codes for CAGSLAQAAAAKNIQYF.

This clonotype has only a few counts. The chain is built from TRBV7-2 and TRBJ2-1; no firm D call. Germline V gives CDR1 SGHTA, CDR2 FQGNSA. Trimming stripped 5 bases from V and 2 bases from J, with 16 bases between. This CDR3 contains 16 residues. CDR3 nucleotides: TGTGCCAGCAGCCCTAACTGGCAGCCGACCTACAATGAGCAGTTCTTC. Protein product: CASSPNWQPTYNEQFF.

The table lists this clonotype with a few counts. This rearrangement joins TRBV9 to TRBJ1-2; D remains ambiguous. The V gene lost 3 bases and the J gene lost 6 bases, with 15 bases spanning the gap. CDR1 and CDR2 from the germline V gene are SGDLS and YYNGEE. This CDR3 spans 14 amino acids. The DNA of the CDR3 is TGTGCCAGCAGCGCCACGTCCCAGAGGGATGGCTACACCTTC. This translates into CASSATSQRDGYTF.

V is TRBV9 and J is TRBJ2-5; the match to TRBD2 covers 8 bases. J was trimmed by 11 bases and V by 0 bases; bases with no gene match: 9. Germline V CDR1 and CDR2: SGDLS, YYNGEE. The CDR3 covers 14 residues. The CDR3 reads CASSVASTSDEQYF. The CDR3 DNA reads as TGTGCCAGCAGCGTAGCGTCGACTAGCGATGAGCAGTACTTC.

J is TRBJ2-7 and V is TRBV6-2 or TRBV6-3; TRBD2 matches 10 bases. The germline CDR1 and CDR2 sequences are MNHEY and SVGEGT. The V and J ends lost 8 bases and 0 bases, in that order; junction bases with no gene match: 4. CDR3 length: 14 residues. CDR3 sequence: CASDGLADSYEQYF. Here the CDR3 DNA reads TGTGCCAGCGACGGACTAGCGGACTCCTACGAGCAGTACTTC.

A few counts support this clonotype. V gene TRBV5-1 combines with J gene TRBJ2-1; TRBD2 aligns across 10 bases. This CDR3 comprises 15 residues. Germline V gives CDR1 SGHRS, CDR2 YFSETQ. Losses at the gene ends were 3 bases for V and 5 bases for J; bases not matched to a gene: 5. DNA of the CDR3: TGCGCCAGCAGCTCTAGCGGGAGATGGAACAATGAGCAGTTCTTC. Its translation: CASSSSGRWNNEQFF.

The rearrangement joins TRBV28 to TRBJ2-3; D could derive from TRBD1 or TRBD2 (5 bases each). The CDR3 consists of 14 residues. From germline, CDR1 is MDHEN and CDR2 SYDVKM. Trimming took off 4 bases at V and 6 bases at J, with 14 bases between the two ends. In DNA, the CDR3 is TGTGCCAGCAGTTCTCGACCTTGGGGGGATACGCAGTATTTT. Protein: CASSSRPWGDTQYF.

This clonotype was found once. The chain has TRBV7-2 and TRBJ1-5, with D unclear. The CDR3 is 15 residues long. V dropped 1 base and J dropped 11 bases, with 18 bases sitting between them. The V gene's germline CDR1 is SGHTA and CDR2 FQGNSA. The CDR3: CASSLEGRASRSQHF. CDR3 nucleotides: TGTGCCAGCAGCTTAGAAGGGAGGGCCTCTCGATCCCAGCATTTT.

The chain is built from TRBV5-1 and TRBJ2-2; weak D call: TRBD1 (5 bases). The V gene lost 2 bases and the J gene lost 3 bases, with 8 bases spanning the gap. In germline, CDR1 is SGHRS, CDR2 YFSETQ. This CDR3 is 14 amino acids long. CDR3 in amino acids: CASSLRQYTGELFF. CDR3 DNA sequence: TGCGCCAGCAGCTTAAGACAGTACACCGGGGAGCTGTTTTTT.

This clonotype was observed many times. Germline is not matched at one junction end, which may reflect a read error. The V and J genes are TRBV5-1 and TRBJ1-5; D unclear. This CDR3 spans 15 amino acids. Germline CDR1 and CDR2: SGHRS and YFSETQ. DNA of the CDR3: TGTGCCAGCAGCTTAGGTGGGGTTAGCAATCAGCCCCAGCATTTT. It translates to CASSLGGVSNQPQHF.

This clonotype came up a few times. The chain combines TRBV29-1 with TRBJ2-3; D perhaps matches TRBD1 (5 bases). The germline V and J ends were trimmed by 4 bases and 0 bases, with 11 bases remaining between them. CDR3 length: 14 amino acids. The germline gives CDR1 SQVTM, CDR2 ANQGSEA. CDR3 DNA sequence: TGCAGCGTTGTGACAGAAACTAGCACAGATACGCAGTATTTT. Amino acids: CSVVTETSTDTQYF.

This clonotype showed up just a few times. DNA of the CDR3: TGTGCCAGCACGGACAGGGTCAGAGTAGAGACCCAGTACTTC. As protein: CASTDRVRVETQYF. V is TRBV6-6 and J is TRBJ2-5, with TRBD1 identical over 8 bases. V lost 7 bases, J lost 4 bases, and 8 bases stayed unmatched. Germline lookup yields CDR1 MNHNY and CDR2 SVGAGI (reference sequence). The CDR3 has 14 residues.

This clonotype has just a few counts. The chain carries TRBV6-2 or TRBV6-3 and TRBJ2-3, with D possibly being TRBD2 (7 bases). The CDR3 contains 15 residues. CDR1 is MNHEY and CDR2 is SVGEGT in the germline V gene. Trimming cost V 10 bases and J 3 bases, with 20 bases left between them. The CDR3 nucleotides are TGTGCCACCACAACCGGACTAGGGGGAACAGATACGCAGTATTTT. Protein product: CATTTGLGGTDTQYF.

This clonotype was found once. The chain is built from TRBV3-1 and TRBJ2-5, with D unclear. The germline CDR1 and CDR2 sequences are LGHDT and YNNKEL (reference sequence). CDR3 length: 12 amino acids. Trimming cost V 5 bases and J 11 bases, with 15 bases left between them. The CDR3 bases are TGTGCCAGCAGCTCCCATCTTAATGAGCAGTACTTC. Amino acids: CASSSHLNEQYF.

The chain joins TRBV7-9 to TRBJ1-1; tentatively, D is TRBD1 (6 bases). The CDR3 totals 16 residues. Germline V gives CDR1 SEHNR, CDR2 FQNEAQ (reference sequence). V lost 8 bases and J 3 bases, leaving 22 bases between the germline ends. This chain's CDR3 is CASFLANWGADTEAFF. The CDR3 DNA sequence: TGTGCCAGCTTCTTAGCGAATTGGGGGGCGGACACTGAAGCTTTCTTT.

The chain combines TRBV30 with TRBJ2-5, with 8 bases fitting TRBD1. The CDR3 contains 14 residues. Trimming at V came to 2 bases and at J to 5 bases, leaving 7 bases not matched to a gene. In germline, CDR1 is GTSNPN, CDR2 SVGIG (reference sequence). This CDR3 is CAWSPLTGVETQYF. The CDR3 region has the DNA TGTGCCTGGAGTCCCTTGACAGGGGTGGAGACCCAGTACTTC.

This rearrangement joins TRBV20-1 to TRBJ2-1; the match to TRBD2 covers 11 bases. With 1 base clipped from V and 3 bases from J, the junction kept 2 bases outside the gene matches. This CDR3 spans 15 amino acids. Germline lookup yields CDR1 DFQATT and CDR2 SNEGSKA (reference sequence). CDR3 in DNA: TGCAGTGCTAGAGCGGGGACTAGCGGCTACAATGAGCAGTTCTTC. Amino acid sequence: CSARAGTSGYNEQFF.

This chain links TRBV20-1 with TRBJ1-4, with 7 bases lining up with TRBD1. V shed 1 base and J 4 bases; nucleotides not matched to a gene: 9. The CDR3 is 16 amino acids. Germline V gene data show CDR1 as DFQATT and CDR2 as SNEGSKA (reference sequence). The CDR3 DNA reads TGCAGTGCTAGAGTACCCCAGACAGGGCGTAATGAAAAACTGTTTTTT. Translating it yields CSARVPQTGRNEKLFF.

J is TRBJ1-1 and V is TRBV10-3; D gene uncertain. The CDR3 loop spans 14 amino acids. CDR1 and CDR2 from the germline V gene are ENHRY and SYGVKD. The germline V and J ends were trimmed by 4 bases and 6 bases, with 15 bases remaining between them. As DNA, the CDR3 is TGTGCCATCAGTGGGAAGGCCGCGGACCCTGAAGCTTTCTTT. Encoded protein: CAISGKAADPEAFF.

In this sample, this clonotype turned up a few times. The chain recombines TRBV29-1 with TRBJ1-2; D not certain. In germline, CDR1 is SQVTM, CDR2 ANQGSEA. The germline V and J ends were trimmed by 0 bases and 0 bases, with 8 bases remaining between them. This CDR3 contains 14 residues. The CDR3 reads CSVEEREANYGYTF. The DNA of the CDR3 is TGCAGCGTTGAAGAGCGGGAGGCTAACTATGGCTACACCTTC.